This section outlines one TCR beta chain sequence together with its context. TEMRA cells underwent FACS enrichment and CD8+ and CD4+ T cells underwent negative isolation. The data stem from a study of CD8 T cells in Susac syndrome. Random hexamers were used to reverse transcribe an amount of about 0.45 to 1 ug RNA. The immunoSEQ assay covered 54 Vbeta and 13 Jbeta segments for CDR3. TCRdb re-called the immunoSEQ multiplex PCR reads through MiXCR, storing one row per CDR3 protein. The sample contains 110,000 to 150,000 distinct CDR3 sequences, under 97% of which appear only once. The CDR3 loop spans 17 amino acids. The V gene lost 1 base and the J gene lost 0 bases, with 10 bases spanning the gap. CDR1 and CDR2 (germline): LGHDT, YNNKEL (reference sequence).

The V and J genes are TRBV3-1 and TRBJ2-6; possible D gene TRBD2, 5 bases. This sequence was found in a human donor with Susac syndrome. The sample taken for sequencing was CD4+ T cells from PBMCs. The DNA of the CDR3 is TGTGCCAGCAGCCAAGGGTCGGGGAACTCTGGGGCCAACGTCCTGACTTTC. Amino acids: CASSQGSGNSGANVLTF.